The rows below give T cell receptor beta chains drawn from one sample of a study of blood T cells in healthy people across ages. TCRdb re-called the 5' RACE reads with MiXCR, one entry per CDR3 protein. Of about 970,000 distinct CDR3 sequences in the sample, 51% were seen once. The sequencing input was blood. The receptors stem from a woman in her sixties or seventies in good health. The CDR3 runs from the conserved cysteine through the conserved F or W. Each record gives: clone size, V gene, D gene, J gene, CDR3 protein, CDR3 DNA. A D gene is named only where the DNA matches it firmly. Clone size appears in some rows only: once, few, many, or a class for an expanded clone.

size: -
V: TRBV4-2
D: -
J: TRBJ1-4
CDR3: CASSLRQAEATNEKPFF
DNA: TGTGCCAGCAGCCTCCGACAGGCGGAGGCAACTAATGAAAAACCGTTTTTT

size: few
V: TRBV2
D: -
J: TRBJ1-4
CDR3: CASSQWATNEKLFF
DNA: TGTGCCAGCAGCCAGTGGGCAACTAATGAAAAACTGTTTTTT

size: few
V: TRBV28
D: TRBD1
J: TRBJ2-7
CDR3: CASSLRQGAGYEQYF
DNA: TGTGCCAGCAGCTTACGACAGGGGGCTGGGTACGAGCAGTACTTC

size: -
V: TRBV29-1
D: TRBD1
J: TRBJ2-2
CDR3: CSGGQRNTGELFF
DNA: TGCAGCGGGGGACAGAGGAACACCGGGGAGCTGTTTTTT

size: -
V: TRBV4-3
D: -
J: TRBJ2-2
CDR3: CASTPSSSRGGELFF
DNA: TGCGCCAGCACCCCATCTTCCTCGAGGGGCGGGGAGCTGTTTTTT

size: -
V: TRBV20-1
D: -
J: TRBJ2-7
CDR3: CSARHPEGQYF
DNA: TGCAGTGCTAGACACCCCGAGGGACAGTACTTC

size: -
V: TRBV4-1
D: TRBD2
J: TRBJ2-1
CDR3: CASASGRRDEQFF
DNA: TGCGCCAGCGCTAGCGGGAGGAGGGATGAGCAGTTCTTC

size: -
V: TRBV28
D: TRBD2
J: TRBJ2-3
CDR3: CASMGPSGGSTDTQYF
DNA: TGTGCCAGCATGGGTCCTAGCGGGGGCAGCACAGATACGCAGTATTTT

size: -
V: TRBV7-2
D: TRBD1
J: TRBJ1-5
CDR3: CASSPDRGLNQPQHF
DNA: TGTGCCAGCAGCCCCGACAGGGGGTTGAATCAGCCCCAGCATTTT

size: -
V: TRBV18
D: TRBD1
J: TRBJ1-2
CDR3: CASSPQQGDGYTF
DNA: TGTGCCAGCTCACCCCAACAGGGGGATGGCTACACCTTC

size: -
V: TRBV20-1
D: -
J: TRBJ2-5
CDR3: CSQLGYPGETQYF
DNA: TGCAGTCAGTTGGGCTACCCGGGGGAGACCCAGTACTTC

size: -
V: TRBV24-1
D: TRBD1
J: TRBJ2-3
CDR3: CATSDYPWTGTTDTQYF
DNA: TGTGCCACCAGTGATTACCCTTGGACAGGGACCACAGATACGCAGTATTTT

size: -
V: TRBV28
D: -
J: TRBJ1-2
CDR3: CASSPSTLLSYGYTF
DNA: TGTGCCAGCAGTCCCTCTACACTTCTGAGCTATGGCTACACCTTC

size: -
V: TRBV4-3
D: TRBD2
J: TRBJ2-3
CDR3: CASSQSAGLAGGDTQYF
DNA: TGCGCCAGCAGCCAATCCGCGGGACTAGCGGGAGGTGATACGCAGTATTTT

size: -
V: TRBV5-1
D: -
J: TRBJ1-4
CDR3: CASRFLGREGELFF
DNA: TGCGCCAGCCGTTTCTTGGGCCGTGAGGGAGAACTGTTTTTT

size: -
V: TRBV18
D: -
J: TRBJ2-7
CDR3: CASSPGPVGSYEQYF
DNA: TGTGCCAGCTCACCCGGGCCAGTAGGCTCCTACGAGCAGTACTTC

size: -
V: TRBV5-1
D: -
J: TRBJ2-3
CDR3: CASSLVGKTDTQYF
DNA: TGCGCCAGCAGCTTGGTCGGGAAAACAGATACGCAGTATTTT

size: -
V: TRBV12-3/TRBV12-4
D: TRBD2
J: TRBJ2-7
CDR3: CASSSQGSGRYEQYF
DNA: TGTGCCAGCAGTTCTCAGGGTAGCGGGCGGTACGAGCAGTACTTC

size: -
V: TRBV3-1
D: TRBD2
J: TRBJ2-7
CDR3: CASSYGTSVTYEQYF
DNA: TGTGCCAGCAGCTACGGGACTAGCGTTACCTACGAGCAGTACTTC

size: -
V: TRBV5-6
D: -
J: TRBJ2-2
CDR3: CASSARKNTGELFF
DNA: TGTGCCAGCAGCGCCCGGAAGAACACCGGGGAGCTGTTTTTT

size: -
V: TRBV7-2
D: TRBD2
J: TRBJ2-3
CDR3: CASRKTSGTSTDTQYF
DNA: TGTGCCAGCAGAAAAACTAGCGGGACTAGCACAGATACGCAGTATTTT

size: few
V: TRBV7-8
D: -
J: TRBJ1-1
CDR3: CASSETGWEAFF
DNA: TGTGCCAGCAGCGAAACAGGGTGGGAAGCTTTCTTT

size: -
V: TRBV25-1
D: -
J: TRBJ1-1
CDR3: CASSEYPRGNTEAFF
DNA: TGTGCCAGCAGTGAATACCCCAGGGGGAACACTGAAGCTTTCTTT

size: few
V: TRBV28
D: TRBD2
J: TRBJ2-7
CDR3: CASSSRPRPSGKREGPYEQYF
DNA: TGTGCCAGCAGTTCAAGGCCCAGACCCTCAGGGAAGCGGGAGGGCCCCTACGAGCAGTACTTC

size: -
V: TRBV7-8
D: -
J: TRBJ2-6
CDR3: CASSLTGPRANVLTF
DNA: TGTGCCAGCAGCTTAACAGGCCCGCGGGCCAACGTCCTGACTTTC

size: -
V: TRBV7-2
D: -
J: TRBJ2-5
CDR3: CASSFTGSETQYF
DNA: TGTGCCAGCAGCTTTACAGGGTCGGAGACCCAGTACTTC

size: -
V: TRBV20-1
D: -
J: TRBJ1-2
CDR3: CAPSGSLNYGYTF
DNA: TGCGCTCCTTCAGGGTCTCTCAACTATGGCTACACCTTC

size: few
V: TRBV20-1
D: -
J: TRBJ2-7
CDR3: CSARWASKAYEQYF
DNA: TGCAGTGCTAGATGGGCTAGCAAGGCCTACGAGCAGTACTTC

size: -
V: TRBV4-2
D: -
J: TRBJ2-4
CDR3: CASSQSGGWIQYF
DNA: TGTGCCAGCAGCCAAAGTGGGGGGTGGATTCAGTACTTC

size: once
V: TRBV7-9
D: TRBD1
J: TRBJ2-7
CDR3: CASSQGRTGEQYF
DNA: TGTGCCAGCAGCCAGGGACGGACAGGGGAGCAGTACTTC

size: few
V: TRBV29-1
D: TRBD2
J: TRBJ2-7
CDR3: CSVGGSGSGEQYF
DNA: TGCAGCGTTGGGGGTAGCGGGAGCGGCGAGCAGTACTTC

size: few
V: TRBV6-5
D: -
J: TRBJ1-2
CDR3: CASSQTDRAYYGYTF
DNA: TGTGCCAGCAGTCAGACGGACCGTGCCTACTATGGCTACACCTTC

size: -
V: TRBV7-9
D: -
J: TRBJ1-1
CDR3: CASSLGSEAFF
DNA: TGTGCCAGCAGCTTGGGTTCTGAAGCTTTCTTT

size: -
V: TRBV20-1
D: -
J: TRBJ1-1
CDR3: CSARDASHQRGLGGTEAFF
DNA: TGCAGTGCTAGAGATGCCTCCCACCAGCGAGGTCTCGGGGGCACTGAAGCTTTCTTT

size: few
V: TRBV29-1
D: -
J: TRBJ2-1
CDR3: CSVEGTAKGGNEQFF
DNA: TGCAGCGTTGAAGGGACAGCAAAGGGGGGCAATGAGCAGTTCTTC

size: few
V: TRBV12-3/TRBV12-4
D: -
J: TRBJ1-2
CDR3: CASSPTGGGLYGYTF
DNA: TGTGCCAGCAGTCCAACTGGGGGGGGACTCTATGGCTACACCTTC

size: few
V: TRBV20-1
D: -
J: TRBJ2-7
CDR3: CSAQFPNPNSYEQYF
DNA: TGCAGTGCCCAGTTCCCGAACCCTAACTCCTACGAGCAGTACTTC

size: few
V: TRBV7-9
D: -
J: TRBJ2-7
CDR3: CASSLPGKGTPTYEQYF
DNA: TGTGCCAGCAGCTTACCAGGAAAGGGGACACCAACCTACGAGCAGTACTTC

size: -
V: TRBV28
D: TRBD1
J: TRBJ2-5
CDR3: CASSRRYRGRGQETQYF
DNA: TGTGCCAGCAGTCGGCGTTACAGGGGGCGCGGGCAAGAGACCCAGTACTTC

size: few
V: TRBV20-1
D: -
J: TRBJ2-7
CDR3: CSAGHRGGTSYEQYF
DNA: TGCAGTGCTGGGCACCGTGGGGGGACTTCCTACGAGCAGTACTTC

size: few
V: TRBV4-2
D: -
J: TRBJ2-1
CDR3: CASSQAQQATNEQFF
DNA: TGTGCCAGCAGCCAAGCGCAACAAGCAACCAATGAGCAGTTCTTC

size: -
V: TRBV4-1
D: TRBD2
J: TRBJ2-3
CDR3: CASSQAGLVLRTDTQYF
DNA: TGCGCCAGCAGCCAGGCGGGACTAGTACTTCGCACAGATACGCAGTATTTT

size: few
V: TRBV4-2
D: -
J: TRBJ1-2
CDR3: CASRGGVGNYGYTF
DNA: TGTGCCAGCAGGGGAGGAGTCGGAAACTATGGCTACACCTTC

size: -
V: TRBV4-2
D: -
J: TRBJ2-2
CDR3: CASSKAAGNTGELFF
DNA: TGTGCCAGCAGCAAAGCTGCAGGGAACACCGGGGAGCTGTTTTTT

size: few
V: TRBV5-5
D: TRBD2
J: TRBJ2-2
CDR3: CASSPSSGRAAGELFF
DNA: TGTGCCAGCAGCCCATCTAGCGGGAGGGCCGCCGGGGAGCTGTTTTTT

size: -
V: TRBV18
D: TRBD2
J: TRBJ2-7
CDR3: CASSPLSRGSAEQYF
DNA: TGTGCCAGCTCACCACTAAGCCGCGGGAGCGCCGAGCAGTACTTC

size: few
V: TRBV28
D: TRBD2
J: TRBJ2-1
CDR3: CASSQLAGYNEQFF
DNA: TGTGCCAGCAGTCAGCTAGCGGGCTACAATGAGCAGTTCTTC

size: -
V: TRBV4-1
D: -
J: TRBJ2-5
CDR3: CASSPLPSQETQYF
DNA: TGCGCCAGCAGCCCCCTCCCTAGCCAAGAGACCCAGTACTTC

size: -
V: TRBV6-2/TRBV6-3
D: TRBD1
J: TRBJ2-3
CDR3: CASREDRGHLTDTQYF
DNA: TGTGCCAGCAGGGAAGACAGGGGGCACCTCACAGATACGCAGTATTTT

size: -
V: TRBV7-9
D: TRBD1
J: TRBJ1-6
CDR3: CASLEDRSNSPLHF
DNA: TGTGCCAGCTTGGAGGACAGGTCGAATTCACCCCTCCACTTT